These T cell receptor beta chains were read from a single sample in a study of cytomegalovirus exposure and HLA in healthy donors. Using immunoSEQ multiplex PCR, the repertoire was profiled, and TCRdb retains in-frame clones only, with some absent. The sample yields more than 30,000 clones, of which the top ten take up 8.9%. The sequencing input was PBMCs. The receptors here all came from a man aged 40-49 years in good health and CMV-seropositive. CDR3s include the opening cysteine and the closing phenylalanine or tryptophan. The D gene is left open where the match is weak. Not every row has a clone size; where given, it reads once, few, many or a size class.

J	size	V	D	DNA	CDR3
TRBJ2-3	.	TRBV7-9	TRBD2	TGTGCCAGCAGCTTAGGCCGGACTAGCGGTAGCACAGATACGCAGTATTTT	CASSLGRTSGSTDTQYF
TRBJ1-2	.	TRBV11-1	TRBD1	TGTGCCAGCAGCCCATCCGACAGGGGTGGCGGCTATGGCTACACCTTC	CASSPSDRGGGYGYTF
TRBJ2-5	.	TRBV18	TRBD1	TGTGCCAGCTCACCCCGGACAGGGGGACGGGAGACCCAGTACTTC	CASSPRTGGRETQYF
TRBJ1-5	.	TRBV27	.	TGTGCCAGCAGTTTATTTGGGCACACCAATCAGCCCCAGCATTTT	CASSLFGHTNQPQHF
TRBJ1-2	.	TRBV5-1	TRBD1	TGCGCCAGCAGCACCGGACAGGGAGACTATGGCTACACCTTC	CASSTGQGDYGYTF
TRBJ1-2	.	TRBV4-1	TRBD1	TGCGCCAGCAGCCAAGCGCCCGCGGACAGGGTTGATGGCTATGGCTACACCTTC	CASSQAPADRVDGYGYTF
TRBJ1-4	.	TRBV11-2	.	TGTGCCAGCAGCCCCCAGGCGTCGAATGAAAAACTGTTTTTT	CASSPQASNEKLFF
TRBJ1-1	.	TRBV27	.	TGTGCCAGCAGTTTGTTCGGGACACCGAACACTGAAGCTTTCTTT	CASSLFGTPNTEAFF
TRBJ2-2	.	TRBV6-5	TRBD2	TGTGCCAGCAGGTCCATAGCGGGAGTTGCCGGGGAGCTGTTTTTT	CASRSIAGVAGELFF
TRBJ1-1	.	TRBV5-1	.	TGCGCCAGCTTTGGGGAGAGTACTGAAGCTTTCTTT	CASFGESTEAFF
TRBJ2-2	.	TRBV6-4	TRBD2	TGTGCCAGCACCAGCGGGATAGGCACCGGGGAGCTGTTTTTT	CASTSGIGTGELFF
TRBJ1-5	.	TRBV5-6	.	TGTGCCAGCAGACGCCGCGGTAGCTCAGATCAGCCCCAGCATTTT	CASRRRGSSDQPQHF
TRBJ1-3	.	TRBV5-1	.	TGCGCCAGCAGCTTGGACCAGGGATCTGGAAACACCATATATTTT	CASSLDQGSGNTIYF
TRBJ1-1	.	TRBV9	.	TGTGCCAGCAGCGCCGGCCCCTTAGGGGCGGCTTTCTTT	CASSAGPLGAAFF
TRBJ2-7	.	TRBV7-2	.	TGTGCCAGCAGCTTAGGACAGTCGGGCAGGTCCTACGAGCAGTACTTC	CASSLGQSGRSYEQYF
TRBJ2-7	.	TRBV6-1	.	TGTGCCAGTAGTACAGGGGGGGTAGACGAGCAGTACTTC	CASSTGGVDEQYF
TRBJ2-7	.	TRBV2	TRBD2	TGTGCCAGTAGAGGGCGGGAGGCTAGGAACTACGAGCAGTACTTC	CASRGREARNYEQYF
TRBJ1-5	.	TRBV19	.	TGTGCCACTACATACAGGGGCAATCAGCCCCAGCATTTT	CATTYRGNQPQHF
TRBJ2-2	.	TRBV5-1	TRBD1	TGCGCCAGTAACCAGGGGGCCCTTTTCACCGGGGAGCTGTTTTTT	CASNQGALFTGELFF
TRBJ2-2	.	TRBV14	TRBD2	TGTGCCAGCAGCCGACCGGGACTAGGTGGTTCCGGGGAGCTGTTTTTT	CASSRPGLGGSGELFF
TRBJ2-6	.	TRBV5-1	.	TGCGCCAGCAGCTTCCAGGGGCATGGGGCCAACGTCCTGACTTTC	CASSFQGHGANVLTF
TRBJ2-3	.	TRBV5-8	TRBD2	TGTGCCAGCAGCGTGGGGACTAGCGGGAGATCTAATACGCAGTATTTT	CASSVGTSGRSNTQYF
TRBJ2-5	.	TRBV4-3	TRBD2	TGCGCCAGCAGCCAAGATGGTACTAGCGGGAGGTACCAAGAGACCCAGTACTTC	CASSQDGTSGRYQETQYF
TRBJ1-5	.	TRBV5-1	.	TGCGCCAGCAGCCCGGGGGGGACAAGGGCCCGGCATTTT	CASSPGGTRARHF
TRBJ1-2	.	TRBV5-1	TRBD1	TGCGCCAGCAGCTCCGTACAGGGGGCTTATGGCTACACCTTC	CASSSVQGAYGYTF
TRBJ2-4	.	TRBV7-2	.	TGTGCCAGCAGCAAGCAGGGTCGATTTCTCGAGGCCAAAAACATTCAGTACTTC	CASSKQGRFLEAKNIQYF
TRBJ1-5	.	TRBV19	.	TGTGCCAGTAGTAGCGGGGGACAGCCCCAGCATTTT	CASSSGGQPQHF
TRBJ2-5	.	TRBV10-2	TRBD2	TGCGCCAGCAGTGGGCCGCTAGCGGGAGTCGTTGAGACCCAGTACTTC	CASSGPLAGVVETQYF
TRBJ1-3	.	TRBV7-6	.	TGTGCCAGCAGCTTACGGGAGGGCTCTGGAAACACCATATATTTT	CASSLREGSGNTIYF
TRBJ1-2	.	TRBV6-5	TRBD1	TGTGCCAGCAGCAGGACAGGGGTTGGCTATGGCTACACCTTC	CASSRTGVGYGYTF
TRBJ2-3	.	TRBV10-2	.	TGCGCCAGCTTAGACAGGTTGACAGATACGCAGTATTTT	CASLDRLTDTQYF
TRBJ2-7	.	TRBV6-1	.	TGTGCCAGCAGGGCCGGACTGGACTACGAGCAGTACTTC	CASRAGLDYEQYF
TRBJ2-5	.	TRBV27	TRBD2	TGTGCCAGCAGTTCACTAGCGGGAGGGGGGAAGACCCAGTACTTC	CASSSLAGGGKTQYF
TRBJ1-2	.	TRBV28	.	TGTGCCAGCAGCCAGGTTCCGGTTCGGGGCTACACCTTC	CASSQVPVRGYTF
TRBJ2-3	.	TRBV28	TRBD2	TGTGCCAGCAGCCCGGCGGGGCGGGAGGGCACAGATACGCAGTATTTT	CASSPAGREGTDTQYF
TRBJ2-3	.	TRBV5-1	.	TGCGCCAGCGGGAGTCTACGCGATACGCAGTATTTT	CASGSLRDTQYF
TRBJ2-3	.	TRBV6-6	.	TGTGCCAGCAGTTTAGCGTCTAGCACAGATACGCAGTATTTT	CASSLASSTDTQYF
TRBJ2-3	.	TRBV19	.	TGTGCCAGTAGTATCCAGGGGCCCCGCACAGATACGCAGTATTTT	CASSIQGPRTDTQYF
TRBJ2-3	.	TRBV19	TRBD2	TGTGCCAGTAGTATCGGGGAGGGGAAAGATACGCAGTATTTT	CASSIGEGKDTQYF
TRBJ2-2	.	TRBV4-1	TRBD1	TGCGCCAGCAGCCACCCGACAGGGGGCAACGCCGGGGAGCTGTTTTTT	CASSHPTGGNAGELFF
TRBJ1-2	.	TRBV30	TRBD1	TGTGCCTCCGGACAGGGGGATTCTAACTATGGCTACACCTTC	CASGQGDSNYGYTF
TRBJ2-7	.	TRBV30	TRBD2	TGTGCCTGGAGTGTACCCCTAGCGGGGGGGGAGCAGTATTTC	CAWSVPLAGGEQYF
TRBJ2-1	.	TRBV11-2	TRBD1	TGTGCCAGCAGCGCTAGGGTTATAGACAGGGGGCCGAGGCAGTTCTTC	CASSARVIDRGPRQFF
TRBJ2-7	.	TRBV6-6	TRBD2	TGTGCCAGCGTCTCGCGGGGGGAGGGGAACCACGAGCAGTACTTC	CASVSRGEGNHEQYF
TRBJ2-1	.	TRBV4-1	TRBD2	TGCGCCACCTCCGGGACTAGGAACGATGAGCAGTTCTTC	CATSGTRNDEQFF
TRBJ2-7	.	TRBV6-1	TRBD2	TGTGCCAGCGGACTAGCGGGAGGGGGCAACGACGAGCAGTACTTC	CASGLAGGGNDEQYF
TRBJ2-7	.	TRBV19	TRBD1	TGTGCCAGTAGTATCCGAGCCGGGCAGGGGGCTTCCTACGAGCAGTACTTC	CASSIRAGQGASYEQYF
TRBJ2-1	.	TRBV9	TRBD1	TGTGCCAGCAGCCCCACAGGGGGCGCGCGGGACTGGCCGTTCTTC	CASSPTGGARDWPFF
TRBJ2-5	.	TRBV6-5	TRBD1	TGTGCCAGCAGTTACGAAGGACAGGGGGGATCTGGCAAGCAGTACTTC	CASSYEGQGGSGKQYF
TRBJ1-4	.	TRBV18	TRBD1	TGTGCCAGCTCACTCGGGACAGGGAATGAAAAACTGTTTTTT	CASSLGTGNEKLFF
TRBJ2-5	.	TRBV5-1	.	TGCGCCAGCAGCTTGGCCATCGGGAGTACGGAGACCCAGTACTTC	CASSLAIGSTETQYF
TRBJ2-7	.	TRBV11-2	.	TGTGCCAGCAGCTCTTCCCTTGTCCGGGGCGAGCAGTACTTC	CASSSSLVRGEQYF
TRBJ2-7	.	TRBV7-9	.	TGTGCCAGCAGCCGACAAGAAGACTACGAGCAGTACTTC	CASSRQEDYEQYF
TRBJ1-3	.	TRBV5-5	.	TGTGCCAGCAGCCTGACAGTGAAGGGAGGGAACACCATATATTTT	CASSLTVKGGNTIYF
TRBJ2-3	medium-sized	TRBV18	.	TGTGCCAGCTCACCTTCCGGGTACACAGATACGCAGTATTTT	CASSPSGYTDTQYF
TRBJ2-1	.	TRBV27	.	TGTGCCAGCAGCGTTCCTACCAATGAGCAGTTCTTC	CASSVPTNEQFF